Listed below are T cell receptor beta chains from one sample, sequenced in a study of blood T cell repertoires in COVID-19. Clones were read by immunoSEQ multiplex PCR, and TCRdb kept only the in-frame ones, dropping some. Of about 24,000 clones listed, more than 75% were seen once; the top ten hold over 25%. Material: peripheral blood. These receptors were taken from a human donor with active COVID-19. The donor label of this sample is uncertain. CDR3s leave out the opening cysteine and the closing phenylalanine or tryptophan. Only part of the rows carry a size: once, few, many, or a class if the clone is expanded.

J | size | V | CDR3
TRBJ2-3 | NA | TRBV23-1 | ASSHRLTDTQY
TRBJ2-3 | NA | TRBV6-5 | ASSYSRDITDTQY
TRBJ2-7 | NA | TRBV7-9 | ASSLTAGTSDEQY
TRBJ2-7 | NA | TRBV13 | ASSLQDGGAYEQY
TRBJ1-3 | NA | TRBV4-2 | ASSQEGGGSGNTIY
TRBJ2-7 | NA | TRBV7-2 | ASRAGLAGVEQY
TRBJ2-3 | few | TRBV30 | AWRYTSGGLYSTDTQY
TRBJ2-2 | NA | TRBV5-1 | ASSHVDSTGELF
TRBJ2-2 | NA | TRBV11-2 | ASSPDRRSGELF
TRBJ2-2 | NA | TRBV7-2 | ASSSVGTSGLF
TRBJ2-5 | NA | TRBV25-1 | ASSVSGETQY
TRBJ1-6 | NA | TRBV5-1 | ASSLEIGERSPLH
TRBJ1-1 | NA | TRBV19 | APPPQDRGLGTEAF
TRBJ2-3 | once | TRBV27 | ASSSPRTGTDTQY
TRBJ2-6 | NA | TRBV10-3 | AITPQLAGGPGSGANVLT
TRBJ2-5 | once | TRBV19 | ASRSLLGGVRETQY
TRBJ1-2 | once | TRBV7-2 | ASSLRANYGYT
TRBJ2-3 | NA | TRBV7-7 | ASSFGGFADTQY
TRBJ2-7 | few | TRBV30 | AWSGRSEQY
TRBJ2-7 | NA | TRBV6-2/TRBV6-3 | ASSYRGQGEY
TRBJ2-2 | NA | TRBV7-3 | ASSSGQITGELF
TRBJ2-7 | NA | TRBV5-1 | ASSRGQGGEQY
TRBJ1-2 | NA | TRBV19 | ASSPNLRGALGYT
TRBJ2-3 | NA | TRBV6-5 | ASSYYGRGTDTQY
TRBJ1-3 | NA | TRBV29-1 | SVRWAGGNTIY
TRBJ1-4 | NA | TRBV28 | ASSLPQGATNEKLF
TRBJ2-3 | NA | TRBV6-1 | ASSEGAGIPDTQY
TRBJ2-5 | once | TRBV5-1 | ASTPGLAGGQETQY
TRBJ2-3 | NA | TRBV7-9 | ASSFPGLATDTQY
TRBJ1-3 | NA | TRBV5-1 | ASSSPNTGNTIY
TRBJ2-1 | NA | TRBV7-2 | ASSLVGRGDGEQF
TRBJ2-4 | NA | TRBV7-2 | ASSSGLARNIQY
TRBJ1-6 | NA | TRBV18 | ASSPGTGYNSPLH
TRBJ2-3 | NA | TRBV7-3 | ASSPGLAVTDTQY
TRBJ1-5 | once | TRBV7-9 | ASSEGQDTYSNQPQH
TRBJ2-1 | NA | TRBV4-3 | ASSRDLAGGLSEQF